Given below is one TCR beta chain in context. This entry belongs to a study of CD8 T cells in Susac syndrome. This CDR3 is built from 15 residues. With 5 bases clipped from V and 5 bases from J, the junction kept 8 bases outside the gene matches. Per germline, CDR1 MNHEY and CDR2 SVGAGI. With random hexamers, about 0.45 to 1 ug RNA was reverse transcribed. TCRdb re-called the immunoSEQ multiplex PCR reads through MiXCR, storing one row per CDR3 protein. The table has 160,000 or so distinct CDR3 sequences, around 94% seen once. The sample comprised CD4+ T cells from PBMCs. This clonotype was obtained from a human donor with Susac syndrome. The chain couples TRBV6-5 to TRBJ1-4; 7 nucleotides line up with TRBD1. The CDR3 nucleotides read TGTGCCAGCAGTCTGGGACAGACCTCAAATGAAAAACTGTTTTTT. It is translated as CASSLGQTSNEKLFF.